What follows describes a single T cell receptor (beta chain). What it binds is unknown. An end of the junction does not agree with germline; a read error may underlie this. If no ophthalmopathy progression occurred within 18 months, Graves' hyperthyroidism was stable. Orbital computed tomography and thyroid ultrasound, together with serum TRAb and thyroxine and clinical symptoms, were used for diagnoses. The TCR beta CDR3 regions underwent amplification using RNA transcripts as the source. HTBI primers drove first-round RT-PCR of the TCR CDR3. TCRdb fed the multiplex PCR reads into MiXCR, producing one record per CDR3 protein. Of approximately 500,000 distinct CDR3 sequences detected, around 42% appear once; the ten largest clones hold approximately 7.5%. The sample belongs to a study of T cells in Graves' hyperthyroidism and ophthalmopathy. General observations from the study: With a median lead of about 6.9 months before onset, the model predicted ophthalmopathy. Clonotypes that were expanded in thyroid above 0.001 mostly appeared in blood too.

Per the germline V gene, CDR1 is LNHDA and CDR2 is SQIVND (reference sequence). This CDR3 contains 14 residues. The sample taken for sequencing was peripheral blood or thyroid tissue (not recorded which). The chain uses TRBV19 and TRBJ2-7; D is tentatively TRBD1 or TRBD2 (5 bases each). The sequence was obtained from a woman under 30 with Graves' hyperthyroidism. The DNA of the CDR3 is TGTGCCAGTTCCCGGGACCGGAGCTCCTACGAGCGGTACTTC. It codes for CASSRDRSSYERYF.